This TCR beta chain was captured in a study of T-cell reconstitution after alpha-beta-depleted transplantation in children. Molecular barcoding with unique molecular identifiers was used for the TCRbeta library. MiXCR was run by TCRdb on the PCR reads, yielding one entry per CDR3 protein. Of about 360,000 distinct CDR3 sequences listed, 13% are singletons. This clonotype was counted at least ten times. Trimming shortened V by 3 bases and J by 2 bases, and 12 bases separated the two germline ends. This CDR3 has 15 amino acids. The source material was PBMCs, sampled from the stem cell graft. This clonotype was sampled from a human donor who donated a stem cell graft to a child with Fanconi anemia. The chain has TRBV12-3 or TRBV12-4 and TRBJ2-3; possibly TRBD2 for D (6 bases). The CDR3 sequence: CASSLLSGYTDTQYF. The DNA for the CDR3 is TGTGCCAGCAGTTTGCTTAGCGGCTACACAGATACGCAGTATTTT.